This TCR beta chain was captured in a study of somatic mutations in cytotoxic T cells in rheumatoid arthritis. Profiled with immunoSEQ multiplex PCR; TCRdb holds only in-frame clones, not every one. The sample shows under 30,000 clones, just under 75% of them seen only once. Flow cytometry served to check the purity of CD4+ and CD8+ cells, which were isolated by positive magnetic bead selection. This clonotype was obtained from a woman younger than 30 in good health. The sequencing input was CD8+ T cells sorted from blood.

The CDR3 DNA sequence: TGTGCCAGCACCACGGGCCTCTCTGGAAACACCATATATTTT. This codes for CASTTGLSGNTIYF. The rearrangement uses TRBV6-5 and TRBJ1-3, with D unresolved. Trimming left V 7 bases short and J 0 bases short, with 10 bases between. CDR1 is MNHEY and CDR2 is SVGAGI in the germline V gene. The CDR3 runs to 14 residues.